The 5 T cell receptor beta chains presented below share a single source sample, sequenced in a study of T-cell memory formation after mild COVID-19. TCRdb used MiXCR to reprocess the 5' RACE reads, holding one entry per CDR3 protein. The table records around 50,000 distinct CDR3 sequences, 25% to 35% of them present only once. Input material: PBMCs or a T cell subset sorted from them (not recorded which). These receptors came from a man between 18 and 35 years old who had mild COVID-19 (a few samples of this study predate the infection). Cell type and time point are not known.

This clonotype has just a few counts. The V call is TRBV19, the J call TRBJ2-5; tentative D call: TRBD2 (7 bases). CDR1 is LNHDA, CDR2 SQIVND, per germline (reference sequence). Trimming removed 3 bases from V and 5 bases from J, with 16 bases in between. The CDR3 totals 15 residues. For the CDR3, the DNA is TGTGCCAGTAGTATCACGGCGGGGGCCCGGGAGACCCAGTACTTC. Translation: CASSITAGARETQYF.

V gene TRBV9 combines with J gene TRBJ2-7, with D perhaps assigned TRBD1 or TRBD2 (5 bases each). V gave up 2 bases and J gave up 5 bases, with 17 bases separating them. The CDR3 totals 15 residues. The V gene's germline CDR1 is SGDLS and CDR2 YYNGEE. The CDR3 loop is CASSVRGNRGNEQYF. In DNA, the CDR3 is TGTGCCAGCAGCGTTAGGGGCAACCGGGGCAACGAGCAGTACTTC.

This chain joins TRBV5-1 and TRBJ2-7; D might be TRBD1 or TRBD2, each matching 6 bases. Germline V gene lookup returns CDR1 SGHRS and CDR2 YFSETQ. Trimming took 0 bases from V and 0 from J, leaving 19 bases between them. This CDR3 contains 18 residues. The CDR3 DNA sequence: TGCGCCAGCAGCTTGGTCTCATTTAGGGGGGATAGCTCCTACGAGCAGTACGTC. It is translated as CASSLVSFRGDSSYEQYV.

The V gene is TRBV6-2 or TRBV6-3, the J gene TRBJ2-7, with D possibly being TRBD2 (6 bases). Trimming left V 6 bases short and J 1 base short, with 13 bases between. The length of the CDR3 is 14 residues. In germline, CDR1 is MNHEY, CDR2 SVGEGT. The CDR3: CASSPGTRSYEQYV. The CDR3 nucleotides are TGTGCCAGCAGCCCGGGGACTCGATCCTACGAGCAGTACGTC.

This chain joins TRBV4-1 and TRBJ2-7; D is possibly TRBD1 (6 bases). The V gene's germline CDR1 is MGHRA and CDR2 YSYEKL. The V and J ends lost 1 base and 5 bases respectively, with 15 bases between them. The CDR3 consists of 15 residues. The CDR3 nucleotides are TGCGCCAGCAGCCAAGCGGGTCTTGGGGGCGACGAGCAGTACTTC. It specifies CASSQAGLGGDEQYF.